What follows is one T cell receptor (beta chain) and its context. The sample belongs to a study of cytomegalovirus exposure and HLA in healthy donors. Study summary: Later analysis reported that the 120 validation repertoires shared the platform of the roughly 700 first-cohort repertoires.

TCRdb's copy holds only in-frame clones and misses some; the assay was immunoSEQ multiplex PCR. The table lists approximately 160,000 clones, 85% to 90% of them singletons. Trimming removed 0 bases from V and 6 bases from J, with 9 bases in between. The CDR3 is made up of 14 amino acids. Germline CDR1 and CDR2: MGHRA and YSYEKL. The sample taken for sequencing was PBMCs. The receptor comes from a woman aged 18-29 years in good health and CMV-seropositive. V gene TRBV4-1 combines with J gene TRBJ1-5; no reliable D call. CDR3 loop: CASSQDEITQPQHF. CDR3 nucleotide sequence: TGCGCCAGCAGCCAAGATGAGATTACTCAGCCCCAGCATTTT.